This T cell receptor beta chain was identified during a study of blood T cell repertoires in COVID-19. The germline V and J ends were trimmed by 5 bases and 8 bases, with 19 bases remaining between them. The V gene's germline CDR1 is LNHDA and CDR2 SQIVND (reference sequence). The CDR3 has 15 residues. This clone was recorded a few times. The method was immunoSEQ multiplex PCR; TCRdb's version includes in-frame clones alone and lacks a portion of them. The sample lists hundreds of thousands of clones, 87% occurring once. The J gene is TRBJ2-4, the V gene TRBV19; D might be TRBD2 (5 bases). The clonotype comes from a woman in her forties or fifties who had recovered from COVID-19. Sequences were obtained from PBMCs or T cells enriched from blood (not recorded which). CDR3 in DNA: TGTGCCAGTAGTGCAGGCCGGGCCCCCGGGGACATTCAGTACTTC. Its translation is CASSAGRAPGDIQYF.